This TCR beta chain stems from a study of T cell responses to AZD1222 COVID-19 vaccine. General study points: Only six people who got AZD1222 tested seropositive at baseline.

V was trimmed by 7 bases and J by 6 bases, leaving 16 bases between them. CDR3 size: 13 residues. This clone was picked up a small number of times. The antigen is not known. Using immunoSEQ multiplex PCR, the repertoire was profiled, and TCRdb retains in-frame clones only, with some absent. This table has 70,000 to 90,000 clones, roughly 86% appearing once. V usage is TRBV12-3 or TRBV12-4 and J usage is TRBJ2-7; maybe TRBD2 (7 bases). Specimen: peripheral blood, collected on day 0 of AZD1222 vaccination. This clonotype originated in an adult in good health. CDR3 sequence (DNA): TGTGCCAGCACCGAAGGGGGGGTCTCCGAGCAGTACTTC. Protein sequence: CASTEGGVSEQYF.